Shown below are 30 T cell receptor beta chains from a single sample sequenced in a study of PD-1 blockade in classical Hodgkin lymphoma. Brentuximab vedotin exposure varied, and every patient relapsed after autologous stem cell transplantation. Profiled with immunoSEQ multiplex PCR; TCRdb holds only in-frame clones, not every one. The table has over 35,000 clones, 60% to 85% seen once. The sample was peripheral blood mononuclear cells (PBMCs), taken before the second cycle of nivolumab. The receptor set was obtained from a human donor with classical Hodgkin lymphoma.

The gene calls are TRBV5-5 and TRBJ2-1, with a weak D call TRBD2 (5 bases). The CDR3 covers 15 residues. Trimming took off 5 bases at V and 6 bases at J, with 18 bases between the two ends. From germline, CDR1 is SGHKS and CDR2 YYEKEE (reference sequence). CDR3 coding DNA: TGTGCCAGCAGAGATGAGCGGAGTACGTCCAATGAGCAGTTCTTC. It specifies CASRDERSTSNEQFF.

The J gene is TRBJ2-1, the V gene TRBV6-1; 7 bases line up with TRBD1. In germline, CDR1 is MNHNS, CDR2 SASEGT. This CDR3 is built from 16 residues. V was pared by 4 bases and J by 4 bases, with 10 bases of the junction left unmatched. CDR3 sequence reads: CASSGQGSLWYNEQFF. The CDR3 DNA sequence: TGTGCCAGCAGTGGACAGGGTTCCCTTTGGTACAATGAGCAGTTCTTC.

This clone occurred once. V usage is TRBV18 and J usage is TRBJ1-2; TRBD1 might be the D (5 bases). Germline lookup yields CDR1 KGHSH and CDR2 LQKENI. This CDR3 has 17 residues. With 3 bases removed from V and 8 bases from J, the gap between germline ends came to 25 bases. The CDR3 is CASSPRGPGDALSGYTF. The CDR3, as DNA: TGTGCCAGCTCACCCCGGGGCCCAGGTGACGCGTTGAGCGGCTACACCTTC.

This chain uses TRBV18 with TRBJ1-4; D call uncertain. This CDR3 region has 15 residues. V lost 5 bases, J lost 5 bases, and 15 bases lay in between. CDR1 is KGHSH and CDR2 is LQKENI in the germline V gene. CDR3 DNA: TGTGCCAGCTCAATTTTGTTCGGCGAAAATGAAAAACTGTTTTTT. Protein: CASSILFGENEKLFF.

This chain uses TRBV12-2 with TRBJ2-1; no DNA check was done on the table's D call, TRBD1. TRBV12-2 is a pseudogene segment. The length of the CDR3 is 17 residues. Here the CDR3 reads CASRHPPGQGNPNEQFF. In DNA form, the CDR3 reads TGTGCAAGTCGCCACCCCCCGGGACAGGGGAACCCTAATGAGCAGTTCTTC.

The chain employs TRBV9 and TRBJ2-2; D is perhaps TRBD1 (6 bases). Between the trimmed V and J ends, which lost 3 bases and 5 bases, there was a span of 8 bases. This CDR3 is 13 amino acids long. Germline-derived CDR1 and CDR2 are SGDLS and YYNGEE. The CDR3 coding sequence is TGTGCCAGCAGCGCCACAGGGACCGGGGAGCTGTTTTTT. Its protein product is CASSATGTGELFF. Complete variable domain (other parts from reference TRBV9 and TRBJ2-2): DSGVTQTPKHLITATGQRVTLRCSPRSGDLSVYWYQQSLDQGLQFLIQYYNGEERAKGNILERFSAQQFPDLHSELNLSSLELGDSALYFCASSATGTGELFFGEGSRLTVL.

The chain has TRBV19 and TRBJ2-3; the D is unclear. This CDR3 is built from 14 residues. The V end lost 6 bases, the J end lost 1 base, and 11 bases lay between the germline ends. Germline assignment: CDR1 LNHDA and CDR2 SQIVND (reference sequence). The DNA for the CDR3 is TGTGCCAGTAGCGCCTCAGGCGGCACAGATACGCAGTATTTT. As protein: CASSASGGTDTQYF.

This clone qualifies as medium-sized. The rearrangement links TRBV19 to TRBJ1-5, with D unresolved. This CDR3 is 14 amino acids long. Germline lookup yields CDR1 LNHDA and CDR2 SQIVND (reference sequence). Trimming took 5 bases from V and 1 from J, leaving 9 bases between them. The CDR3 DNA reads as TGTGCCAGTAGTCCAGGTGGGAGCAATCAGCCCCAGCATTTT. Its translation: CASSPGGSNQPQHF.

The gene calls are TRBV5-4 and TRBJ2-1; 11 bases are a match to TRBD2. The V segment lost 0 bases and the J segment 4 bases; nucleotides outside the gene matches: 9. The CDR3 sequence is 18 residues long. Germline CDR1 is SGHNT and CDR2 is YYREEE (reference sequence). The DNA for the CDR3 is TGTGCCAGCAGCTTGGCCACTAGCGGGGGCCATAGATACAATGAGCAGTTCTTC. Translated: CASSLATSGGHRYNEQFF.

A few counts support this clone. The chain recombines TRBV30 with TRBJ1-6, with TRBD1 as a possible D gene (6 bases). The V end was cut by 5 bases, the J end by 9 bases, with 14 bases between. Per germline, CDR1 GTSNPN and CDR2 SVGIG (reference sequence). This CDR3 comprises 13 residues. CDR3 DNA: TGTGCCTGGGGCGCAGGGGCAACTTCACCCCTCCACTTT. Its protein product is CAWGAGATSPLHF.

There are a few counts of this clone. J is TRBJ2-1 and V is TRBV15, with TRBD1 matching 9 bases. This CDR3 contains 17 residues. The germline V gene has CDR1 LNHNV and CDR2 YYDKDF (reference sequence). V shed 8 bases, J shed 1 base, and the junction held 12 bases outside the gene matches. CDR3 sequence: CATGMGQGLLSYNEQFF. Here the CDR3 DNA reads TGTGCCACCGGGATGGGACAGGGCCTTCTTTCCTACAATGAGCAGTTCTTC.

The rearrangement links TRBV7-3 to TRBJ2-7; D could derive from TRBD1 or TRBD2 (5 bases each). V was shortened by 5 bases and J by 5 bases, with 22 bases between the two germline ends. The germline V gene has CDR1 SGHTA and CDR2 FQGTGA. The CDR3 is made up of 16 amino acids. CDR3 DNA sequence: TGTGCCAGCAGCACACTACCGGGACCCCCGAAGAACGAGCAGTACTTC. The encoded protein is CASSTLPGPPKNEQYF.

This chain joins TRBV5-6 and TRBJ2-3; 9 nucleotides agree with TRBD2. CDR1 is SGHDT and CDR2 is YYEEEE in the germline V gene. The V and J ends lost 2 bases and 5 bases, in that order; junction bases with no gene match: 3. This CDR3 contains 14 residues. The CDR3 DNA reads as TGTGCCAGCAGCTTCGGTAGCGGGGGAGATACGCAGTATTTT. Protein: CASSFGSGGDTQYF.

The chain recombines TRBV23-1 with TRBJ2-7, with a possible D match to TRBD2 (6 bases). TRBV23-1 is flagged as an ORF with uncertain function. Trimming stripped 0 bases from V and 5 bases from J, with 17 bases between. The CDR3 has 16 residues. The CDR3 DNA sequence: TGCGCCAGCAGTCAATCCTGGGGGGATGCTAGTGACGAGCAGTACTTC. Residues: CASSQSWGDASDEQYF.

V is TRBV7-2 and J is TRBJ2-5; D possibly corresponds to TRBD2 (6 bases). This CDR3 comprises 15 residues. Per the germline V gene, CDR1 is SGHTA and CDR2 is FQGNSA. Deletions cut 1 base from V and 1 base from J, with 10 bases between. CDR3 amino acids: CASSLVAGLQETQYF. The CDR3 DNA reads as TGTGCCAGCAGCTTAGTGGCGGGGCTCCAAGAGACCCAGTACTTC.

This rearrangement joins TRBV2 to TRBJ2-1; D not resolved. V was shortened by 3 bases and J by 4 bases, with 7 bases between the two germline ends. CDR1 SNHLY and CDR2 FYNNEI come from the germline V gene. There are 13 residues in the CDR3. CDR3 sequence: CASSDPVYNEQFF. In DNA, the CDR3 is TGTGCCAGCAGTGACCCCGTTTACAATGAGCAGTTCTTC.

The chain links TRBV7-2 to TRBJ2-5, with D possibly TRBD2 on 6 matching bases. CDR3 length: 13 residues. Trimming pared 5 bases from V and 5 bases from J, leaving 12 bases between. The germline gives CDR1 SGHTA, CDR2 FQGNSA. CDR3: CASSPGLLETQYF. For the CDR3, the DNA is TGTGCCAGCAGCCCGGGACTCTTGGAGACCCAGTACTTC.

This chain joins TRBV4-3 and TRBJ2-5, with 7 nucleotides matching TRBD1. Germline CDR1 is LGHNA and CDR2 is YSLEER. Trimming removed 4 bases from V and 1 base from J; junction bases left unmatched: 9. The CDR3 consists of 16 residues. Here the CDR3 reads CASSRHPGTAQETQYF. In DNA, the CDR3 is TGCGCCAGCAGCCGCCATCCCGGGACAGCCCAAGAGACCCAGTACTTC.

V gene TRBV6-5 combines with J gene TRBJ1-2; the D gene is possibly TRBD1 (6 bases). This CDR3 has 14 residues. V was clipped by 0 bases and J by 4 bases, with 9 bases between them. Germline V gene data show CDR1 as MNHEY and CDR2 as SVGAGI. Here the CDR3 reads CASSYSDSIYGYTF. In DNA, the CDR3 is TGTGCCAGCAGTTACTCGGACAGCATCTATGGCTACACCTTC.

This clone is classed as medium-sized (0.01 to 0.1%). The chain joins TRBV5-1 to TRBJ1-2; 7 bases align to TRBD1. The CDR3 is 14 amino acids. The trim removed 3 bases at V and 6 bases at J, leaving 8 bases unmatched. Germline V lookup: CDR1 SGHRS, CDR2 YFSETQ. CDR3 in amino acids: CASSSAGGADGYTF. The CDR3 nucleotides are TGCGCCAGCAGCTCGGCAGGGGGAGCGGATGGCTACACCTTC.

This rearrangement joins TRBV4-1 to TRBJ1-1; D gene unclear. The CDR3 runs 13 residues. V was trimmed by 0 bases and J by 6 bases, leaving 8 bases between them. The germline gives CDR1 MGHRA, CDR2 YSYEKL. CDR3 amino acids: CASSQDSGAEAFF. CDR3 DNA: TGCGCCAGCAGCCAAGACAGTGGGGCTGAAGCTTTCTTT.

The chain has TRBV30 and TRBJ2-5, with D maybe TRBD2 (6 bases). The CDR3 runs 16 residues. V gave up 2 bases and J gave up 5 bases, with 21 bases separating them. From germline, CDR1 is GTSNPN and CDR2 SVGIG (reference sequence). CDR3 loop: CAWSKELGLLSETQYF. The CDR3 region has the DNA TGTGCCTGGAGTAAAGAGTTGGGACTCCTGTCGGAGACCCAGTACTTC.

This chain links TRBV7-9 with TRBJ2-5, with D tentatively TRBD1 (6 bases). Trimming pared 1 base from V and 4 bases from J, leaving 13 bases between. The CDR3 runs to 15 residues. Germline V CDR1 and CDR2: SEHNR, FQNEAQ (reference sequence). The CDR3 is CASSLVGQGLETQYF. The CDR3 nucleotides read TGTGCCAGCAGCTTAGTCGGGCAGGGGTTAGAGACCCAGTACTTC. Full variable domain (missing parts from reference TRBV7-9 and TRBJ2-5): DTGVSQNPRHKITKRGQNVTFRCDPISEHNRLYWYRQTLGQGPEFLTYFQNEAQLEKSRLLSDRFSAERPKGSFSTLEIQRTEQGDSAMYLCASSLVGQGLETQYFGPGTRLLVL.

This clone was seen once. This chain connects TRBV28 to TRBJ1-1; 7 bases line up with TRBD1. The CDR3 length is 15 residues. With V trimmed by 2 bases and J by 0 bases, 3 bases remained unmatched. Germline V CDR1 and CDR2: MDHEN, SYDVKM. CDR3 protein: CASSLRTGLNTEAFF. CDR3 sequence (DNA): TGTGCCAGCAGTTTAAGGACAGGCTTGAACACTGAAGCTTTCTTT.

The rearrangement uses TRBV28 and TRBJ2-1; 7 bases are a match to TRBD2. Germline CDR1 reads MDHEN; CDR2 reads SYDVKM. The CDR3 extends over 13 amino acids. Trimming took 10 bases from V and 4 from J; bases not matched to a gene: 7. The CDR3 reads CATESGDYNEQFF. In DNA form, the CDR3 reads TGTGCCACCGAAAGCGGGGATTACAATGAGCAGTTCTTC.

The gene calls are TRBV6-4 and TRBJ1-2; TRBD1 matches 7 bases. The CDR3 consists of 12 residues. Germline V gene data show CDR1 as MRHNA and CDR2 as SNTAGT. The trim removed 3 bases at V and 11 bases at J, leaving 6 bases unmatched. The CDR3 reads CASSETGLLYTF. CDR3 coding DNA: TGTGCCAGCAGTGAGACAGGGCTCTTATACACCTTC.

This chain links TRBV15 with TRBJ2-4; D is possibly TRBD1 or TRBD2 (5 bases each). This CDR3 is built from 18 residues. Per germline, CDR1 LNHNV and CDR2 YYDKDF (reference sequence). Deletions cut 2 bases from V and 3 bases from J, with 20 bases between. The DNA for the CDR3 is TGTGCCACCAGCAGAAAAGTCAGGGCAGATGGGGGCAAAAACATTCAGTACTTC. Translation: CATSRKVRADGGKNIQYF.

The genes are TRBV7-9 and TRBJ1-1; D is ambiguous. V was clipped by 5 bases and J by 2 bases, with 9 bases between them. Germline V gives CDR1 SEHNR, CDR2 FQNEAQ (reference sequence). The CDR3 sequence is 13 residues long. Written as DNA, the CDR3 is TGTGCCAGCAGCCTATCGCTCAACACTGAAGCTTTCTTT. Translated: CASSLSLNTEAFF.

This clone was counted a single time. This CDR3 reads CASRGIGGYTF. CDR3 DNA: TGTGCCAGCAGGGGAATCGGTGGCTACACCTTC. V usage is TRBV7-2 and J usage is TRBJ1-2; no firm D call. Deletions cut 6 bases from V and 7 bases from J, with 9 bases between. Germline V lookup: CDR1 SGHTA, CDR2 FQGNSA. CDR3 length: 11 residues.

This chain uses TRBV18 with TRBJ2-4; TRBD1 matches 7 bases. Germline V CDR1 and CDR2: KGHSH, LQKENI. The CDR3 contains 14 residues. After removal of 2 bases from V and 3 bases from J, the junction contained 1 base not matched to a gene. The CDR3: CASSPRDSKNIQYF. CDR3 nucleotide sequence: TGTGCCAGCTCACCAAGGGACAGCAAAAACATTCAGTACTTC. Supplemented by reference TRBV18 and TRBJ2-4, the full variable domain reads NAGVMQNPRHLVRRRGQEARLRCSPMKGHSHVYWYRQLPEEGLKFMVYLQKENIIDESGMPKERFSAEFPKEGPSILRIQQVVRGDSAAYFCASSPRDSKNIQYFGAGTRLSVL.